A single TCR beta chain is shown here with its context. This clone's antigen is unknown. Base qualities are not recorded, but no much larger clone differs from it by a single base. These data belong to a study of CD8 T cells in Susac syndrome (dated by TCRdb to between 2019 and 2020). Looking at the study overall: The study used repertoire sequencing to test whether antigen drove CD8+ T cell activation and differentiation in Susac syndrome.

Peripheral blood CD8+ and CD4+ T cells from healthy donors, Susac syndrome patients and multiple sclerosis patients were profiled by high-throughput TCR beta sequencing. The multiple sclerosis controls were treatment-naive patients who had stable or active relapsing-remitting disease and met the revised McDonald criteria. Bulk CD8+ and CD4+ T cells were purified by magnetic negative isolation, whereas CD8+ TEMRA cells were enriched by FACS. Blood was drawn into EDTA tubes, processed within 24 hours, and PBMCs were isolated by density gradient centrifugation. PBMCs intended for TCR sequencing were cryopreserved in liquid nitrogen and thawed later in a water bath at 37 degrees C. The sorted or isolated CD4+, CD8+ and CD8+ TEMRA cells reached a purity of at least 90%. Including cysteine and phenylalanine, the CDR3 has 15 amino acids. Just the 45-base CDR3 DNA is kept, in frame starting at base 1. Per the germline V gene, SGHVS is the CDR1 and FNYEAQ is the CDR2. The trim is 1 base for V and 6 bases for J, with a gap of 12 bases between the germline ends.

Study-level results and caveats: The number of individuals in the TCR sequencing and HLA analysis was acknowledged as relatively small.

RNA was extracted using the RNeasy kit, and roughly 0.5 to 1 microgram was reverse transcribed with random hexamers. TCR beta CDR3 regions were amplified with the immunoSEQ multiplex PCR assay covering 54 Vbeta and 13 Jbeta segments. Bias from PCR amplification was corrected by using a synthetic template baseline for primer optimization and for computational correction. On the authors' methods: Reads were annotated to V, D and J genes according to IMGT and were analyzed with immunoSEQ Analyzer, with only productive sequences retained. Clonality was calculated as one minus the Shannon entropy normalized by log2 of the number of productive unique sequences. Public and private clones were assessed among the 100 most prevalent clones of each patient and control. Susac-specific clones were defined as absent from healthy and MS cohorts, roughly 1,100 published viral clones and other ImmuneACCESS disease sequences. TCRdb trimmed public reads at Q25 via fastp, called clones via MiXCR and kept in-frame beta chains. For every CDR3 protein sequence, its rows merge into one entry that carries the most common genes and DNA. Clone size and V and J calls follow TCRdb, not the original study. This sample lists 200,000 to 250,000 distinct CDR3 sequences; 95% were detected once. The ten largest account for roughly 0.09% of the sample.

The sequence was collected from a human donor with multiple sclerosis. The V and J segments used are TRBV7-6 and TRBJ2-2; no D gene call is confident. The sequenced sample was CD4+ T cells from PBMCs. For the CDR3, the sequence is CASSLDHSPSGELFF. The DNA sequence is TGTGCCAGCAGCTTAGATCATTCGCCGTCCGGGGAGCTGTTTTTT.